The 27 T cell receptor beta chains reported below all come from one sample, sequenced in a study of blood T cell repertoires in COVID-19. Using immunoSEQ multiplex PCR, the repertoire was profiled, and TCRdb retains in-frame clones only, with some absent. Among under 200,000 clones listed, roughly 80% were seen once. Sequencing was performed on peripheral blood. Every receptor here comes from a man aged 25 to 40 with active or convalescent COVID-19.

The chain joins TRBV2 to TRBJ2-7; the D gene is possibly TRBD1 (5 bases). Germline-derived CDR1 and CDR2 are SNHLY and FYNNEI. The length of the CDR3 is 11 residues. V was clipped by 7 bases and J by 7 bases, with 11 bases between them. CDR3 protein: CASIKGWEQYV. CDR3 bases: TGTGCCAGCATAAAGGGGTGGGAGCAGTACGTC.

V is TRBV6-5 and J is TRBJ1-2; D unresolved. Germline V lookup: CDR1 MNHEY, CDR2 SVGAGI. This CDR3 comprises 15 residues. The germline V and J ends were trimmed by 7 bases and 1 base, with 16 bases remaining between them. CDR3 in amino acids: CASTPLNPINYGYTF. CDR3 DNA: TGTGCCAGCACCCCCCTTAATCCTATTAACTATGGCTACACCTTC.

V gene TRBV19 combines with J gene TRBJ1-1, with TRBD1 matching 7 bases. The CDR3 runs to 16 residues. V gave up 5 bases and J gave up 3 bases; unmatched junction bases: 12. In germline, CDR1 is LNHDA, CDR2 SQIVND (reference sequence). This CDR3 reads CASSARQGREDTEAFF. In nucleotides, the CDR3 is TGTGCCAGTAGTGCGCGACAGGGAAGAGAGGACACTGAAGCTTTCTTT.

The CDR3 here is CASNQGLSSGGYTF. In nucleotides, the CDR3 is TGTGCCAGCAATCAGGGGTTGTCCTCCGGGGGCTACACCTTC. This sequence joins TRBV3-1 (or the pseudogene TRBV3-2) and TRBJ1-2; D is possibly TRBD1 (6 bases). V gave up 7 bases and J gave up 8 bases, with 20 bases separating them. This CDR3 spans 14 amino acids. Germline assignment: CDR1 LGHDT and CDR2 YNNKEL (reference sequence).

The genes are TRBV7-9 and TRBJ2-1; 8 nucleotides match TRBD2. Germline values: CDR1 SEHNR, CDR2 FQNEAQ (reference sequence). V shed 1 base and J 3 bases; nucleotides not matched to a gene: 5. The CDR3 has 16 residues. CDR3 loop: CASSLGSGTSYNEQFF. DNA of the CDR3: TGTGCCAGCAGCTTAGGTTCCGGGACTAGCTACAATGAGCAGTTCTTC.

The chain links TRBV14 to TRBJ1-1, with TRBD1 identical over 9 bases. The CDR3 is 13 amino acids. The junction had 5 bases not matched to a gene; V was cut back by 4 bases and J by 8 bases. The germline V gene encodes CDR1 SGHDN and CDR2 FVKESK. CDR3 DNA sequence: TGTGCCAGCAGCCCATGGGACAGGGAGGAAGCTTTCTTT. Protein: CASSPWDREEAFF.

The CDR3 is CASSLHREPSEAFF. For the CDR3, the DNA is TGTGCCAGCAGTTTACACAGGGAACCGTCTGAAGCTTTCTTT. The chain is built from TRBV28 and TRBJ1-1, with D possibly TRBD1 on 6 matching bases. The CDR3 runs 14 residues. V lost 2 bases to trimming and J lost 6 bases, with 13 bases between them. From germline, CDR1 is MDHEN and CDR2 SYDVKM.

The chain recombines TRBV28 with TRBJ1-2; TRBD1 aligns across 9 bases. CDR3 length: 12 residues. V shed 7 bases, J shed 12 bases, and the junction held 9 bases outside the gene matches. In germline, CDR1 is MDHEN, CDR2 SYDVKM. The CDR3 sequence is CASTRTGGHHTF. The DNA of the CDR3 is TGTGCCAGCACTAGAACAGGGGGCCATCACACCTTC.

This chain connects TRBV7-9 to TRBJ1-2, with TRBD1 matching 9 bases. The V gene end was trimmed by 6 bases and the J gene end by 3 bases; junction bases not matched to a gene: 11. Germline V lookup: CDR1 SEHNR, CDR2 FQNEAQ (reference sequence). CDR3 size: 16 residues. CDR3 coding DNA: TGTGCCAGCAGGGGTAGTGGTACAGGGGGCGACTATGGCTACACCTTC. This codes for CASRGSGTGGDYGYTF.

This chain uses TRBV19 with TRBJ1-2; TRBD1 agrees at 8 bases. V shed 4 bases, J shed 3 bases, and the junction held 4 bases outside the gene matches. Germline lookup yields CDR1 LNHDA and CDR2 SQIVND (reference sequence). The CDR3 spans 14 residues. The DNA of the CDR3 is TGTGCCAGTAGTACACAGGGGGGGTACTATGGCTACACCTTC. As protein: CASSTQGGYYGYTF.

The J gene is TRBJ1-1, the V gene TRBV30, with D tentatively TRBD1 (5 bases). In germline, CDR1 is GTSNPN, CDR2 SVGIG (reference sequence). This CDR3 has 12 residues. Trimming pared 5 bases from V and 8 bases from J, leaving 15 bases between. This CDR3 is CAWGIPGLEAFF. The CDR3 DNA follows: TGTGCCTGGGGGATTCCAGGGTTAGAAGCTTTCTTT.

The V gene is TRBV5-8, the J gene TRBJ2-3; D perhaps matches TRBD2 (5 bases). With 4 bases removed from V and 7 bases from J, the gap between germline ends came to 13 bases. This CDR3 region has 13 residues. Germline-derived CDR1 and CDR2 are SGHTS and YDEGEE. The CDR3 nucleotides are TGTGCCAGCAGCCGCCCCGGGATTTATACGCAGTATTTT. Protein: CASSRPGIYTQYF.

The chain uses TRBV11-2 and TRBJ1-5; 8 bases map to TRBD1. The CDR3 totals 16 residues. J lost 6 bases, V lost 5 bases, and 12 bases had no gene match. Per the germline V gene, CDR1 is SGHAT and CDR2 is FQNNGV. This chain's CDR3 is CASSLGGAGGVQPQHF. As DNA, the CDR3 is TGTGCCAGCAGCCTCGGAGGGGCAGGGGGCGTTCAGCCCCAGCATTTT.

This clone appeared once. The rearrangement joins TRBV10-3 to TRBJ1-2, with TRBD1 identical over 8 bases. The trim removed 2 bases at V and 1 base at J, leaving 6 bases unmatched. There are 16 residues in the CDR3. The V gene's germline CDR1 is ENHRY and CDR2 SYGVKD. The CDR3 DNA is TGTGCCATCAGTGAGGGACAGGGCTTCCGTAACTATGGCTACACCTTC. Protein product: CAISEGQGFRNYGYTF.

The CDR3 region is CASSPTTGRDDYGYTF. Written as DNA, the CDR3 is TGTGCCAGCAGTCCAACGACAGGGAGAGATGACTATGGCTACACCTTC. The chain uses TRBV6-2 or TRBV6-3 and TRBJ1-2, with TRBD1 identical over 7 bases. The junction had 12 bases not matched to a gene; V was cut back by 5 bases and J by 3 bases. The CDR3 length is 16 residues. Germline loops: CDR1 MNHEY, CDR2 SVGEGT.

CDR3 amino acids: CASSIAQQSVGGYTF. CDR3 bases: TGTGCCAGTAGTATAGCTCAACAGAGTGTAGGTGGCTACACCTTC. V usage is TRBV19 and J usage is TRBJ1-2; D remains ambiguous. Trimming removed 1 base from V and 7 bases from J, with 16 bases in between. CDR1 and CDR2 from the germline V gene are LNHDA and SQIVND (reference sequence). The CDR3 has 15 residues.

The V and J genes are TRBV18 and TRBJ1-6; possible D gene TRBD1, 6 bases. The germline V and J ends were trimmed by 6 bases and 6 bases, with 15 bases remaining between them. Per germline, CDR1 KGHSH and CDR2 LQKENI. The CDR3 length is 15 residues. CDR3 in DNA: TGTGCCAGCTCCCGGGAGGGGGGTGGTAATTCACCCCTCCACTTT. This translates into CASSREGGGNSPLHF.

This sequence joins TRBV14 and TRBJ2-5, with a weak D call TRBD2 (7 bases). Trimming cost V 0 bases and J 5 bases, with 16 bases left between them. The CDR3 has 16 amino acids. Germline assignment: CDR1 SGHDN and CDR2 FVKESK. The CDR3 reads CASSQDRGGRRETQYF. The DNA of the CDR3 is TGTGCCAGCAGCCAAGATAGGGGGGGCCGGAGGGAGACCCAGTACTTC.

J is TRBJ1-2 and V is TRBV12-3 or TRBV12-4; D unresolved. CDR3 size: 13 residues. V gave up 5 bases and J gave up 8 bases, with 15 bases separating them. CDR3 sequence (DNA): TGTGCCAGCAGTAGGACGGTTGGGAGAGGCTACACCTTC. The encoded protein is CASSRTVGRGYTF.

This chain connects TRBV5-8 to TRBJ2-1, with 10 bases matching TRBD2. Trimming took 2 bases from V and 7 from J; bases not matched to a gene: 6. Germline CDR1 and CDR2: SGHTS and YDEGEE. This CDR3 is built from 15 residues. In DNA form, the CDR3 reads TGTGCCAGCAGCTTTAAGCGGGGGGGCTCAAATGAGCAGTTCTTC. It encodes CASSFKRGGSNEQFF.

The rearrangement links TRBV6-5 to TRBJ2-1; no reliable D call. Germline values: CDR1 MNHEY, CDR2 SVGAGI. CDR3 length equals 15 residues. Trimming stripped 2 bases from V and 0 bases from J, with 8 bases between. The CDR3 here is CASSYPASSYNEQFF. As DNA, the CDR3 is TGTGCCAGCAGTTACCCGGCTAGCTCCTACAATGAGCAGTTCTTC.

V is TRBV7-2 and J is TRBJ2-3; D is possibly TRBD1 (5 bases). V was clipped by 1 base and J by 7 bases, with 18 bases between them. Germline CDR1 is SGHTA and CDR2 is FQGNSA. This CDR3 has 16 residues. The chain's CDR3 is CASSLEPPGRVHTQYF. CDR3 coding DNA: TGTGCCAGCAGCTTAGAGCCCCCGGGCAGGGTTCATACGCAGTATTTT.

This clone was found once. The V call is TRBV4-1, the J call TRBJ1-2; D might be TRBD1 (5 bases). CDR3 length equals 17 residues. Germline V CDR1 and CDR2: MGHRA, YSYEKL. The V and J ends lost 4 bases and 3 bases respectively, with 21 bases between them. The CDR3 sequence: CASSRVGGGGADYGYTF. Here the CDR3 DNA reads TGCGCCAGCAGCCGAGTAGGCGGTGGTGGGGCGGACTATGGCTACACCTTC.

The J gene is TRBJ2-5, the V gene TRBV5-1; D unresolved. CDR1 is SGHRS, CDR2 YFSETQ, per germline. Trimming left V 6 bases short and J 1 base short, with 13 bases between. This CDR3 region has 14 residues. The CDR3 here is CASNREPSQETQYF. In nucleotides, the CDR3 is TGCGCCAGCAATAGAGAACCTTCCCAAGAGACCCAGTACTTC.

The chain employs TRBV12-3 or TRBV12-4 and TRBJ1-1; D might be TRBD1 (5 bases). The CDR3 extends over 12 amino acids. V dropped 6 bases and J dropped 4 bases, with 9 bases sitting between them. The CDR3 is CASSMGGTEAFF. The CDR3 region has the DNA TGTGCCAGCAGCATGGGGGGCACTGAAGCTTTCTTT.

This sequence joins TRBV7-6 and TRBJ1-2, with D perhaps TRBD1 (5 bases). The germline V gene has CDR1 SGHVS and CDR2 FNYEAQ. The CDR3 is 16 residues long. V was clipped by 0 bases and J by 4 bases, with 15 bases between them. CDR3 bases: TGTGCCAGCAGCTTAGCGGCGCAGGGTTCAGGCTATGGCTACACCTTC. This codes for CASSLAAQGSGYGYTF.

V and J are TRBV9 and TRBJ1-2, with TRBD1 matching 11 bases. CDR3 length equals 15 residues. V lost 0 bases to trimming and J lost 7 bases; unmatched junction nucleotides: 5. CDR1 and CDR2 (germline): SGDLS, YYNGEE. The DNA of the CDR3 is TGTGCCAGCAGCGTAGGAGGGACAGGGGGTGGTGGCTACACCTTC. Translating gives CASSVGGTGGGGYTF. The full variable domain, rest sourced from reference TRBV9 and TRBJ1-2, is DSGVTQTPKHLITATGQRVTLRCSPRSGDLSVYWYQQSLDQGLQFLIQYYNGEERAKGNILERFSAQQFPDLHSELNLSSLELGDSALYFCASSVGGTGGGGYTFGSGTRLTVV.